The 9 T cell receptor beta chains listed next were all sequenced from one sample in a study of regulatory T cells in long-lasting Graves disease. With iRepertoire HTBI primers and Arm-PCR of CDR3 regions, TCR beta libraries were built. TCRdb processed the multiplex PCR reads anew with MiXCR; each CDR3 protein has one entry. The data contain over 400,000 distinct CDR3 sequences, around 15% of them singletons. Time point noted: newly diagnosed GD, antithyroid drugs for less than 3 months. The TCR library was made from RNA that had been extracted from PBMCs in TRIzol. These data were likewise used in another study, on T cells in Graves' hyperthyroidism and ophthalmopathy.

The sample consisted of peripheral blood mononuclear cells (PBMCs), taken at new diagnosis, from a patient treated with antithyroid drugs. These receptors were taken from a woman aged 45-65 years with Graves disease.

This chain uses TRBV4-1 with TRBJ2-3; TRBD2 matches 9 bases. V gave up 0 bases and J gave up 6 bases; unmatched junction bases: 10. The CDR3 totals 17 residues. The V gene's germline CDR1 is MGHRA and CDR2 YSYEKL. Written as DNA, the CDR3 is TGCGCCAGCAGCCAAGAGCTTTGGCTAGCGGGAACGGATACGCAGTATTTT. This codes for CASSQELWLAGTDTQYF.

This clonotype came up many times. The chain has TRBV11-2 and TRBJ2-4, with D possibly TRBD2 on 6 matching bases. The CDR3 has 13 amino acids. The germline gives CDR1 SGHAT, CDR2 FQNNGV. V was clipped by 3 bases and J by 5 bases, with 8 bases between them. The CDR3 DNA follows: TGTGCCAGCAGCTTCTTAGCGGAAAACATTCAGTACTTC. Protein sequence: CASSFLAENIQYF.

The V and J genes are TRBV10-3 and TRBJ2-3; a possible D gene is TRBD2 (7 bases). The J call may be wrong; the DNA end is better matched by TRBJ2-5. Germline loops: CDR1 ENHRY, CDR2 SYGVKD. The CDR3 has 13 amino acids. In DNA form, the CDR3 reads TGTGCCATCGGTGGGGGGGCGGGAGAGACCCAGTACTTC. Amino acid sequence: CAIGGGAGETQYF.

This clonotype was observed once. The chain recombines TRBV6-1 with TRBJ1-4; 10 bases match TRBD1. Germline values: CDR1 MNHNS, CDR2 SASEGT. The CDR3 contains 15 residues. Trimming took 5 bases from V and 4 from J; bases not matched to a gene: 4. The CDR3 sequence: CASSRTGGHNEKLFF. In DNA, the CDR3 is TGTGCCAGCAGTCGGACAGGGGGGCATAATGAAAAACTGTTTTTT.

The table lists this clonotype with many counts. This chain joins TRBV5-1 and TRBJ1-5; no definite D call. V shed 4 bases and J shed 0 bases, with 8 bases lying between them. There are 14 residues in the CDR3. CDR1 and CDR2 (germline): SGHRS, YFSETQ. CDR3 region: CASSPLSSNQPQHF. The CDR3 DNA sequence: TGCGCCAGCAGCCCCTTAAGTAGCAATCAGCCCCAGCATTTT. Full variable domain (rest looked up from reference TRBV5-1 and TRBJ1-5): KAGVTQTPRYLIKTRGQQVTLSCSPISGHRSVSWYQQTPGQGLQFLFEYFSETQRNKGNFPGRFSGRQFSNSRSEMNVSTLELGDSALYLCASSPLSSNQPQHFGDGTRLSIL.

The chain employs TRBV28 and TRBJ2-7; D might be TRBD2 (6 bases). The V gene lost 1 base and the J gene lost 2 bases, with 15 bases spanning the gap. The CDR3 is 16 amino acids. Germline V gene sequence: CDR1 MDHEN, CDR2 SYDVKM. CDR3 nucleotide sequence: TGTGCCAGCAGTTTATTTTGGGGGGAAAAAACCTACGAGCAGTACTTC. Its protein is CASSLFWGEKTYEQYF.

This clonotype has a count of ten or more. This chain links TRBV7-2 with TRBJ2-1; no definite D call. V dropped 1 base and J dropped 0 bases, with 7 bases sitting between them. Germline loops: CDR1 SGHTA, CDR2 FQGNSA. This CDR3 region has 15 residues. CDR3 protein: CASSLGASSYNEQFF. CDR3 nucleotides: TGTGCCAGCAGCTTAGGGGCGAGCTCCTACAATGAGCAGTTCTTC. The full variable domain, rest sourced from reference TRBV7-2 and TRBJ2-1, is GAGVSQSPSNKVTEKGKDVELRCDPISGHTALYWYRQSLGQGLEFLIYFQGNSAPDKSGLPSDRFSAERTGGSVSTLTIQRTQQEDSAVYLCASSLGASSYNEQFFGPGTRLTVL.

The sample holds many counts of this clonotype. This chain connects TRBV20-1 to TRBJ2-7, with 7 bases identical to TRBD1. CDR1 and CDR2 from the germline V gene are DFQATT and SNEGSKA (reference sequence). The CDR3 has 16 amino acids. With 3 bases clipped from V and 3 bases from J, the junction kept 14 bases outside the gene matches. Here the CDR3 DNA reads TGCAGTGCTAGGATCAACAGGGGATCGTCCCACTACGAGCAGTACTTC. Encoded protein: CSARINRGSSHYEQYF.

The chain combines TRBV27 with TRBJ2-7, with 10 bases that match TRBD2. The trim removed 3 bases at V and 4 bases at J, leaving 15 bases unmatched. This CDR3 region has 18 residues. Germline V gene lookup returns CDR1 MNHEY and CDR2 SMNVEV (reference sequence). CDR3 protein: CASSLNPASGRLSYEQYF. CDR3 DNA sequence: TGTGCCAGCAGTTTGAACCCGGCTAGCGGGAGACTATCGTACGAGCAGTACTTC.